One T cell receptor (beta chain) is described in this entry. This specimen belongs to a study of blood T cell repertoires in COVID-19. The repertoire was sequenced with immunoSEQ multiplex PCR; TCRdb's copy has only in-frame clones and lacks some. The sample gives 65,000 to 95,000 clones, approximately 88% of which show up once; just under 7.5% is in the top ten. CDR1 is LNHDA and CDR2 is SQIVND in the germline V gene (reference sequence). This CDR3 is 16 amino acids long. With 5 bases removed from V and 0 bases from J, the gap between germline ends came to 14 bases. The clonotype comes from a man in his 70s with acute or convalescent COVID-19. Source material: peripheral blood. The chain carries TRBV19 and TRBJ1-5; possibly TRBD1 for D (5 bases). The CDR3 nucleotides are TGTGCCAGTAGTCTGGGGGACTGGTATAGCAATCAGCCCCAGCATTTT. Translation: CASSLGDWYSNQPQHF.